This TCR beta chain was observed in a study of CD8+ T cells in alopecia areata. Overall study findings and caveats: As there was one nonresponder, how baseline CD8+ expansion relates to response remains uncertain.

The treatment here: oral pan-JAK inhibitor, 5-10 mg twice daily. Alopecia areata patients had lesional scalp punch biopsies and peripheral blood taken from them. The CDR3 is made up of 14 amino acids. Germline V gives CDR1 MNHEY, CDR2 SMNVEV (reference sequence). The V end lost 6 bases, the J end lost 8 bases, and 14 bases lay between the germline ends. Turning to this clone: Its antigen is as yet unknown.

Isolated RNA was reverse transcribed into cDNA used as the sequencing template. The protocol was immunoSEQ multiplex PCR, while the TCRdb copy is restricted to in-frame clones and leaves out a portion. This sample carries roughly 180,000 clones, 50% to 60% of them seen once, and the ten largest clones take approximately 3.4%. The specimen was CD4+ T cells sorted from blood, collected at week 4, from a patient treated with tofacitinib. The rearrangement joins TRBV27 to TRBJ1-6; no clear D gene. This clonotype originated in a human donor with alopecia areata. CDR3 amino acids: CASSRPRGDSPLHF. CDR3 bases: TGTGCCAGCAGCCGCCCGAGAGGAGATTCACCCCTCCACTTT.